This T cell receptor beta chain emerged from a study of control samples from healthy donors and cancer patients. Germline CDR1 and CDR2: MDHEN and SYDVKM. The CDR3 has 14 residues. V was clipped by 8 bases and J by 5 bases, with 18 bases between them. Only in-frame clones appear in the TCRdb table, and some are missing; sequencing was by immunoSEQ multiplex PCR. The data show around 120,000 clones, 85% to 95% seen once. The chain combines TRBV28 with TRBJ2-5; maybe TRBD2 (7 bases). The sequenced sample consisted of PBMCs. This receptor was obtained from a man aged 50-59 years with head and neck cancer. In DNA, the CDR3 is TGTGCCAGCGGGGGCGAGGCGGGGGAGGAGACCCAGTACTTC. Protein: CASGGEAGEETQYF.